What follows are 20 T cell receptor beta chains derived from one specimen sequenced in a study of post-analysis software for immune sequencing data. General study findings and limits: The five TRBV segments detected at higher frequency in patients than in controls included TRBV5-6, TRBV5-1 and TRBV20-1.

Unique molecular identifiers featured in each of the TCR beta cDNA libraries. TCRdb reprocessed the PCR reads via MiXCR and lists one record per CDR3 protein. The table lists about 170,000 distinct CDR3 sequences, 30% of them singletons. No antigens are known for them. Sample: blood. These receptors all come from a girl aged 10 to 17 with multiple sclerosis.

In its sample, this clonotype was seen many times. The chain employs TRBV21-1 and TRBJ2-6; the table's D call of TRBD1 was not tested on the DNA. TRBV21-1 is tagged as a pseudogene. CDR3 length equals 19 residues. CDR3 region: CASNLPGQGDPSGANVLTF. The CDR3 coding sequence is TGTGCCAGCAACCTTCCGGGACAGGGGGATCCCTCTGGGGCCAACGTCCTGACTTTC.

A remark on this clonotype: This may be a read error: a much more frequent sequence differs by one nucleotide. The conserved final phenylalanine or tryptophan is absent from the CDR3, which likely points to a read error. This chain uses TRBV28 with TRBJ2-1; D ambiguous. V gave up 3 bases and J gave up 1 base, with 13 bases separating them. Germline-derived CDR1 and CDR2 are MDHEN and SYDVKM. The CDR3 runs 16 residues. CDR3 residues: CASSLMWTRSYNEQFV. CDR3 nucleotide sequence: TGTGCCAGCAGTTTGATGTGGACCCGGTCCTACAATGAGCAGTTCGTC.

The chain has TRBV20-1 and TRBJ2-7; D perhaps matches TRBD2 (5 bases). With 6 bases removed from V and 0 bases from J, the gap between germline ends came to 12 bases. CDR1 and CDR2 (germline): DFQATT, SNEGSKA (reference sequence). The CDR3 has 13 amino acids. CDR3 nucleotide sequence: TGCAGTGCCTGGTGGCTAGCCTCCTACGAGCAGTACTTC. It translates to CSAWWLASYEQYF.

This clonotype was seen a handful of times. A clone one base away is much larger, so this may be a read error. This chain connects TRBV5-1 to TRBJ2-6; D could derive from TRBD1 or TRBD2 (5 bases each). With 3 bases removed from V and 0 bases from J, the gap between germline ends came to 13 bases. The CDR3 runs 17 residues. Germline assignment: CDR1 SGHRS and CDR2 YFSETQ. In DNA form, the CDR3 reads TGCGCCAGCAGCTCGGGCCGGGACGGCTCTGGGGCCAACGTCCTGACTTTC. Translation gives CASSSGRDGSGANVLTF.

This CDR3 is CASNFPSAVILFF. CDR3 DNA: TGTGCCAGCAACTTCCCCTCGGCAGTTATACTGTTTTTT. The rearrangement uses TRBV7-9 and TRBJ1-4, with D unresolved. The V gene lost 7 bases and the J gene lost 13 bases, with 19 bases spanning the gap. In germline, CDR1 is SEHNR, CDR2 FQNEAQ (reference sequence). The length of the CDR3 is 13 residues.

The chain links TRBV20-1 to TRBJ2-7, with D possibly being TRBD2 (6 bases). Trimming cost V 0 bases and J 1 base, with 16 bases left between them. CDR1 is DFQATT, CDR2 SNEGSKA, per germline (reference sequence). This CDR3 contains 16 residues. CDR3 nucleotides: TGCAGTGCTAGAGATTGGAACGGGAGAATATCCTACGAGCAGTACTTC. Protein product: CSARDWNGRISYEQYF.

The gene calls are TRBV12-3 or TRBV12-4 and TRBJ1-4; D is unclear. Trimming shortened V by 0 bases and J by 8 bases, and 13 bases separated the two germline ends. There are 15 residues in the CDR3. The CDR3: CASSLARIPAEKLFF. In DNA, the CDR3 is TGTGCCAGCAGTTTAGCGCGAATACCTGCGGAAAAACTGTTTTTT.

As to this clonotype: A read error may explain this, as a much larger clone is one base away. The V and J genes are TRBV4-1 and TRBJ2-5; 12 nucleotides line up with TRBD2. The DNA end is a closer match to TRBJ2-7, so the J assignment may be wrong. Germline assignment: CDR1 MGHRA and CDR2 YSYEKL. The CDR3 consists of 15 residues. This CDR3 reads CASSPRTSGTYEQYF. The CDR3 DNA reads as TGCGCCAGCAGCCCCCGGACTAGCGGGACCTACGAGCAGTACTTC.

In the case of this clonotype: This may stem from a read error, because a much larger clone lies one nucleotide away. The chain is built from TRBV29-1 and TRBJ1-2; no firm D call. Germline V gene data show CDR1 as SQVTM and CDR2 as ANQGSEA. Trimming cost V 7 bases and J 8 bases, with 17 bases left between them. This CDR3 contains 12 residues. CDR3 protein: CSANTGLGGYTF. For the CDR3, the DNA is TGCAGCGCCAACACTGGCCTGGGGGGCTACACCTTC.

This clonotype appeared many times. The CDR3 here is CASSTGGIQPQHF. CDR3 sequence (DNA): TGTGCCAGCAGTACAGGGGGGATACAGCCCCAGCATTTT. J is TRBJ1-5 and V is TRBV27, with 8 nucleotides matching TRBD1. Germline V gives CDR1 MNHEY, CDR2 SMNVEV (reference sequence). This CDR3 has 13 residues. V lost 5 bases and J lost 7; bases outside the gene matches: 4.

With respect to this clonotype: A junction end diverges from the germline sequence, so it may reflect a read error. The chain links TRBV3-1 to TRBJ1-2; 12 bases match TRBD1. The CDR3 loop spans 17 amino acids. Germline values: CDR1 LGHDT, CDR2 YNNKEL (reference sequence). The DNA for the CDR3 is TGTGCCAGCAGCCAAGGGTTTTCGGGACAGGGGGCGAGTGGCCACACCTTC. Translation gives CASSQGFSGQGASGHTF.

This clonotype showed up many times. The J gene is TRBJ2-6, the V gene TRBV12-3 or TRBV12-4; the match to TRBD1 covers 9 bases. This CDR3 is built from 17 residues. Trimming took 5 bases from V and 0 from J; bases not matched to a gene: 5. CDR3 protein: CASSDRDRVSGANVLTF. The CDR3 DNA reads TGTGCCAGCAGTGACCGGGACAGGGTCTCTGGGGCCAACGTCCTGACTTTC.

The J gene is TRBJ1-5, the V gene TRBV5-6, with 7 bases that match TRBD1. Per germline, CDR1 SGHDT and CDR2 YYEEEE. The length of the CDR3 is 14 residues. Trimming took 4 bases from V and 4 from J; bases not matched to a gene: 5. CDR3 in amino acids: CASSVQGINQPQHF. The CDR3, as DNA: TGTGCCAGCAGCGTACAGGGGATTAATCAGCCCCAGCATTTT.

V and J are TRBV7-2 and TRBJ1-1, with unresolved D. Germline V gene lookup returns CDR1 SGHTA and CDR2 FQGNSA. The CDR3 is 13 amino acids. Trimming stripped 1 base from V and 5 bases from J, with 8 bases between. CDR3 amino acids: CASSLDHGTEAFF. CDR3 sequence (DNA): TGTGCCAGCAGCTTAGACCATGGAACTGAAGCTTTCTTT. Drawing the rest from reference TRBV7-2 and TRBJ1-1, the complete variable domain is GAGVSQSPSNKVTEKGKDVELRCDPISGHTALYWYRQSLGQGLEFLIYFQGNSAPDKSGLPSDRFSAERTGGSVSTLTIQRTQQEDSAVYLCASSLDHGTEAFFGQGTRLTVV.

Many counts were recorded for this clonotype. The chain carries TRBV6-2 or TRBV6-3 and TRBJ2-3; 7 nucleotides line up with TRBD1. The ends lost 5 bases at V and 9 bases at J; junction bases unmatched: 5. The CDR3 extends over 12 amino acids. Looked up from germline, CDR1 is MNHEY and CDR2 is SVGEGT. The CDR3 loop is CASSPPDRTQYF. CDR3 bases: TGTGCCAGCAGTCCCCCGGACAGGACGCAGTATTTT.

This clonotype occurred a few times. This rearrangement joins TRBV2 to TRBJ1-5; a possible D gene is TRBD1 (5 bases). The CDR3 has 13 residues. CDR1 is SNHLY, CDR2 FYNNEI, per germline. Trimming removed 5 bases at V and 7 bases at J, with 12 bases between. The CDR3 protein is CASSRQGPQPQHF. In DNA form, the CDR3 reads TGTGCCAGCAGTAGGCAGGGTCCCCAGCCCCAGCATTTT. The complete variable domain, with remaining parts taken from reference TRBV2 and TRBJ1-5, reads EPEVTQTPSHQVTQMGQEVILRCVPISNHLYFYWYRQILGQKVEFLVSFYNNEISEKSEIFDDQFSVERPDGSNFTLKIRSTKLEDSAMYFCASSRQGPQPQHFGDGTRLSIL.

This clonotype was recorded at least ten times. The chain links TRBV6-5 to TRBJ2-1, with 10 bases aligning to TRBD2. The CDR3 sequence is 15 residues long. Germline V CDR1 and CDR2: MNHEY, SVGAGI. After removal of 5 bases from V and 5 bases from J, the junction contained 6 bases not matched to a gene. This chain's CDR3 is CASSRTSGVNNEQFF. In DNA form, the CDR3 reads TGTGCCAGCAGTCGGACTAGCGGAGTTAACAATGAGCAGTTCTTC.

The genes are TRBV7-9 and TRBJ2-1; either TRBD1 or TRBD2 may fit D (6 bases each). The J call is doubtful: the DNA matches TRBJ2-7 better. Germline loops: CDR1 SEHNR, CDR2 FQNEAQ (reference sequence). The length of the CDR3 is 15 residues. The CDR3 region has the DNA TGTGCCAGCAGCCTTGTGGGGGGTGCAGGGGATGAGCAGTACTTC. Translating it yields CASSLVGGAGDEQYF.

This rearrangement joins TRBV5-4 to TRBJ1-1; D might be TRBD1 (6 bases). CDR1 SGHNT and CDR2 YYREEE come from the germline V gene (reference sequence). V was pared by 1 base and J by 5 bases, with 12 bases between. This CDR3 is built from 14 residues. In nucleotides, the CDR3 is TGTGCCAGCAGCTTGTTTGGACAGCTTACTGAAGCTTTCTTT. The encoded protein is CASSLFGQLTEAFF.

Comments on this clonotype: With a much larger clone just one base away, this may be a read error. The rearrangement uses TRBV9 and TRBJ2-1; 9 nucleotides line up with TRBD2. The J call may be wrong; the DNA end is better matched by TRBJ2-7. Germline loops: CDR1 SGDLS, CDR2 YYNGEE. The length of the CDR3 is 15 residues. The CDR3 nucleotides read TGTGCCAGCAGTCGTCTAGCGGGACCCTACAATGAGCAGTACTTC. Translating it yields CASSRLAGPYNEQYF.